The 20 T cell receptor beta chains given below trace back to one sample, sequenced in a study of T cells after yellow fever vaccination. TCRdb redid the calling of the 5' RACE reads with MiXCR, one entry per CDR3 protein. This table holds 250,000 to 300,000 distinct CDR3 sequences, roughly 5% found once. The input for sequencing was CD4+ T cells sorted from PBMCs, taken on the day of the yellow fever booster vaccination. The source of these receptors is a man younger than 35 who received the YFV17D yellow fever vaccine.

The V and J genes are TRBV12-3 or TRBV12-4 and TRBJ1-5, with D unresolved. Deletions cut 6 bases from V and 6 bases from J, with 12 bases between. The CDR3 is made up of 13 amino acids. The CDR3 DNA sequence: TGTGCCAGCAGGCGGACGTCCGGTCAGCCCCAGCATTTT. This encodes CASRRTSGQPQHF.

This clonotype was recorded many times. This chain uses TRBV30 with TRBJ2-5; D possibly corresponds to TRBD2 (6 bases). Germline V gene data show CDR1 as GTSNPN and CDR2 as SVGIG (reference sequence). The CDR3 extends over 12 amino acids. Trimming removed 5 bases at V and 1 base at J, with 8 bases between. For the CDR3, the DNA is TGTGCCTGGCGGGAGCCCCAAGAGACCCAGTACTTC. Residues: CAWREPQETQYF.

The genes are TRBV12-5 and TRBJ2-3; D gene uncertain. From germline, CDR1 is LGHNT and CDR2 FRNRAP. V was cut by 6 bases and J by 6 bases, with 10 bases left in between. The CDR3 is 12 residues long. The CDR3 region is CASGLGSDTQYF. As DNA, the CDR3 is TGTGCTAGTGGCCTAGGGTCGGATACGCAGTATTTT. Full variable domain (outside the CDR3, taken from reference TRBV12-5 and TRBJ2-3): DARVTQTPRHKVTEMGQEVTMRCQPILGHNTVFWYRQTMMQGLELLAYFRNRAPLDDSGMPKDRFSAEMPDATLATLKIQPSEPRDSAVYFCASGLGSDTQYFGPGTRLTVL.

This chain connects TRBV12-3 or TRBV12-4 to TRBJ2-7, with D hard to call. CDR3 size: 14 residues. The V end lost 6 bases, the J end lost 3 bases, and 15 bases lay between the germline ends. CDR3 protein: CASSPRLGIYEQYF. In nucleotides, the CDR3 is TGTGCCAGCAGCCCAAGACTGGGGATCTACGAGCAGTACTTC.

This clonotype was detected many times. The CDR3 is CASSLEGGLNTGELFF. CDR3 DNA sequence: TGCGCCAGCAGCTTGGAGGGGGGACTGAACACCGGGGAGCTGTTTTTT. The chain recombines TRBV5-1 with TRBJ2-2; either TRBD1 or TRBD2 may supply D (6 bases each). The CDR3 spans 16 residues. V lost 0 bases and J 1 base, leaving 10 bases between the germline ends. Germline CDR1 reads SGHRS; CDR2 reads YFSETQ.

This clonotype came up a few times. The rearrangement joins TRBV12-3 or TRBV12-4 to TRBJ2-2; 8 positions match TRBD1. The CDR3 is 15 residues long. V trimming: 6 bases; J trimming: 5 bases; junction bases outside the gene matches: 8. CDR3 protein: CASSRQGSGTGELFF. Written as DNA, the CDR3 is TGTGCCAGCAGCCGACAGGGGTCCGGGACCGGGGAGCTGTTTTTT.

This clonotype showed up just a few times. The chain joins TRBV4-3 to TRBJ1-6; 7 bases are a match to TRBD1. V lost 0 bases, J lost 11 bases, and 4 bases stayed unmatched. The CDR3 covers 14 residues. CDR1 is LGHNA, CDR2 YSLEER, per germline. The DNA of the CDR3 is TGCGCCAGCAGCCAAGACAGGGGGGCGACACCCCTCCACTTT. Translation: CASSQDRGATPLHF.

This clonotype was seen a handful of times. This chain links TRBV11-2 with TRBJ1-5; D might be TRBD1 (5 bases). The CDR3 extends over 14 amino acids. V was trimmed by 3 bases and J by 4 bases, leaving 10 bases between them. The germline V gene encodes CDR1 SGHAT and CDR2 FQNNGV. The CDR3 protein is CASSFDRLNQPQHF. In DNA, the CDR3 is TGTGCCAGCAGCTTCGACAGATTAAATCAGCCCCAGCATTTT.

This clonotype appeared many times. The V and J genes are TRBV10-3 and TRBJ2-1; possible D gene TRBD2, 5 bases. The V gene's germline CDR1 is ENHRY and CDR2 SYGVKD. The CDR3 is 17 amino acids. Trimming took 5 bases from V and 2 from J, leaving 19 bases between them. CDR3 in DNA: TGTGCCATCAGTATTCTCCGGGATCGGGGTACCTACAATGAGCAGTTCTTC. Encoded protein: CAISILRDRGTYNEQFF.

The chain is built from TRBV5-1 and TRBJ1-2, with TRBD1 as a possible D gene (5 bases). Germline V gene sequence: CDR1 SGHRS, CDR2 YFSETQ. With 4 bases removed from V and 5 bases from J, the gap between germline ends came to 15 bases. This CDR3 contains 14 residues. CDR3 residues: CASSLERGRYGYTF. The CDR3 nucleotides read TGCGCCAGCAGCCTCGAAAGGGGTAGATATGGCTACACCTTC. The entire variable domain, with the rest obtained from reference TRBV5-1 and TRBJ1-2, is as follows: KAGVTQTPRYLIKTRGQQVTLSCSPISGHRSVSWYQQTPGQGLQFLFEYFSETQRNKGNFPGRFSGRQFSNSRSEMNVSTLELGDSALYLCASSLERGRYGYTFGSGTRLTVV.

In this sample, this clonotype turned up a few times. This sequence joins TRBV28 and TRBJ1-1; D perhaps matches TRBD1 (6 bases). Trimming removed 1 base from V and 10 bases from J, with 19 bases in between. The CDR3 length is 15 residues. Germline values: CDR1 MDHEN, CDR2 SYDVKM. In DNA form, the CDR3 reads TGTGCCAGCAGTTTATTGATTGAAGGGGGGCCTGGAGCTTTCTTT. It encodes CASSLLIEGGPGAFF.

This clonotype was counted a few times. The chain links TRBV12-5 to TRBJ2-1; a possible D gene is TRBD2 (6 bases). The V end was cut by 0 bases, the J end by 9 bases, with 12 bases between. From germline, CDR1 is LGHNT and CDR2 FRNRAP. The CDR3 is 14 amino acids. The CDR3 spells CASGLVGDSSEQFF. The DNA for the CDR3 is TGTGCTAGTGGTTTGGTAGGGGACTCTAGTGAGCAGTTCTTC.

This clonotype occurred a few times. V gene TRBV7-2 combines with J gene TRBJ1-2, with TRBD1 identical over 7 bases. The length of the CDR3 is 14 residues. Germline CDR1 reads SGHTA; CDR2 reads FQGNSA. Germline trimming cut 5 bases from V and 2 bases from J; bases unmatched to any gene: 5. The CDR3: CASSPETGNYGYTF. In DNA, the CDR3 is TGTGCCAGCAGCCCGGAGACAGGGAACTATGGCTACACCTTC. Looking up the rest from reference TRBV7-2 and TRBJ1-2 gives the full variable domain: GAGVSQSPSNKVTEKGKDVELRCDPISGHTALYWYRQSLGQGLEFLIYFQGNSAPDKSGLPSDRFSAERTGGSVSTLTIQRTQQEDSAVYLCASSPETGNYGYTFGSGTRLTVV.

This clonotype was counted ten times or more. The rearrangement joins TRBV7-2 to TRBJ2-3, with 9 positions matching TRBD2. The CDR3 has 15 residues. Germline CDR1 and CDR2: SGHTA and FQGNSA. V gave up 3 bases and J gave up 6 bases; unmatched junction bases: 7. The CDR3 nucleotides read TGTGCCAGCAGCTTCCAGCGGGGGGAGGGGGATACGCAGTATTTT. As protein: CASSFQRGEGDTQYF.

This chain uses TRBV20-1 with TRBJ1-2; D is perhaps TRBD1 (5 bases). CDR1 and CDR2 from the germline V gene are DFQATT and SNEGSKA (reference sequence). This CDR3 spans 13 amino acids. Trimming took off 4 bases at V and 3 bases at J, with 12 bases between the two ends. The CDR3 nucleotides read TGCAGTGCTACAGGGCTTGAGGACTATGGCTACACCTTC. Translating it yields CSATGLEDYGYTF.

The table lists this clonotype with a few counts. The V and J genes are TRBV5-1 and TRBJ2-4; 13 nucleotides match TRBD2. The V segment lost 1 base and the J segment 6 bases; nucleotides outside the gene matches: 7. The CDR3 consists of 17 residues. Looked up from germline, CDR1 is SGHRS and CDR2 is YFSETQ. The CDR3 DNA follows: TGCGCCAGCAGCTTGCCGACTAGCGGGGGGCCCGGAAACATTCAGTACTTC. Translated, it gives CASSLPTSGGPGNIQYF.

The chain couples TRBV10-3 to TRBJ2-3; 9 bases line up with TRBD2. This CDR3 has 17 residues. Per germline, CDR1 ENHRY and CDR2 SYGVKD. V trimming: 4 bases; J trimming: 2 bases; junction bases outside the gene matches: 10. The CDR3 sequence is CAISGIGGGASTDTQYF. CDR3 coding DNA: TGTGCCATCAGTGGGATCGGCGGGGGGGCCTCCACAGATACGCAGTATTTT.

The chain is built from TRBV3-1 and TRBJ1-5; no firm D call. The germline V gene encodes CDR1 LGHDT and CDR2 YNNKEL (reference sequence). V lost 0 bases and J lost 3, with 9 bases in between. The length of the CDR3 is 15 residues. The CDR3, as DNA: TGTGCCAGCAGCCAAGACGGTAATAACAATCAGCCCCAGCATTTT. Translated, it gives CASSQDGNNNQPQHF.

This clonotype was counted ten times or more. CDR3 protein: CASTTPSGGGSTDTQYF. The CDR3 region has the DNA TGTGCCAGCACAACCCCCTCGGGGGGCGGAAGCACAGATACGCAGTATTTT. The chain couples TRBV5-4 to TRBJ2-3; tentative D call: TRBD2 (7 bases). Trimming stripped 6 bases from V and 0 bases from J, with 20 bases between. Germline loops: CDR1 SGHNT, CDR2 YYREEE (reference sequence). This CDR3 region has 17 residues.

This clonotype was seen a few times. The chain has TRBV5-1 and TRBJ1-2, with TRBD1 identical over 7 bases. V dropped 0 bases and J dropped 0; count of bases not matched to a gene: 8. The germline CDR1 and CDR2 sequences are SGHRS and YFSETQ. The CDR3 covers 17 residues. CDR3 nucleotides: TGCGCCAGCAGCTTGGTATACAGGGGTCCCGCTAACTATGGCTACACCTTC. Translating gives CASSLVYRGPANYGYTF.